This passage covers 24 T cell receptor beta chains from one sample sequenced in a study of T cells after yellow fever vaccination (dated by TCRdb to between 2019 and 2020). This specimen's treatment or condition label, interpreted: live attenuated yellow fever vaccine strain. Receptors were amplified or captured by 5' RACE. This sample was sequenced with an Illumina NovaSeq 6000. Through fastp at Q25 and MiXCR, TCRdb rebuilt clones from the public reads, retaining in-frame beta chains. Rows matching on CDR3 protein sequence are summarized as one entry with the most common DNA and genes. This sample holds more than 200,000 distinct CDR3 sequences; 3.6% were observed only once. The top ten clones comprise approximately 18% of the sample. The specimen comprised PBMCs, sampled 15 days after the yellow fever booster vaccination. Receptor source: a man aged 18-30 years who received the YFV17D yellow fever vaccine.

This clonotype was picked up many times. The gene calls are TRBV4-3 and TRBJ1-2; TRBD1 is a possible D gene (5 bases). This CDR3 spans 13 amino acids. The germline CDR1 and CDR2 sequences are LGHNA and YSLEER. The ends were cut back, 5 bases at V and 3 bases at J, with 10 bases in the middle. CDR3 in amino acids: CASSVQGDYGYTF. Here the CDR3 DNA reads TGCGCCAGCAGCGTCCAAGGGGACTATGGCTACACCTTC.

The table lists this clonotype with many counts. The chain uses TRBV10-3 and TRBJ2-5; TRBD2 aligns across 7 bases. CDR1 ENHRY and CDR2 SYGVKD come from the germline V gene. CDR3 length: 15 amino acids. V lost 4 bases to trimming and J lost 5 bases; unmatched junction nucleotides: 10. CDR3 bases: TGTGCCATCAGTGCGGACGGGAGGAGACGGGAGACCCAGTACTTC. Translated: CAISADGRRRETQYF.

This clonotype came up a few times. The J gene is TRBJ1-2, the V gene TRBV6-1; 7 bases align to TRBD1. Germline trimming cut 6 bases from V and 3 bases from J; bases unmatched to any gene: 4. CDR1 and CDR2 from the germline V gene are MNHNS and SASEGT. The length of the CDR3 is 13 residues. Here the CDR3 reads CASSGTAHYGYTF. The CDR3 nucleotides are TGTGCCAGCAGCGGGACAGCCCACTATGGCTACACCTTC.

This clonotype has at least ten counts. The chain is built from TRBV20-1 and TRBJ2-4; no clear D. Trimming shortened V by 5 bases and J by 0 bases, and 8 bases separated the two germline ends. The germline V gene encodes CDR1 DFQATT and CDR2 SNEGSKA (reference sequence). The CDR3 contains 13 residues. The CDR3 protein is CSAESVAKNIQYF. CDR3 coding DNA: TGCAGTGCTGAGAGCGTAGCCAAAAACATTCAGTACTTC.

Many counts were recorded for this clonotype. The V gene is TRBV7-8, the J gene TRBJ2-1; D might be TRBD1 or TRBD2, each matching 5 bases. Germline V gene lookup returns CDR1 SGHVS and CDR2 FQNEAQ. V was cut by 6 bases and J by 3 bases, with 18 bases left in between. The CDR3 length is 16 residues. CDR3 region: CASSSLVGVNYNEQFF. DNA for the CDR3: TGTGCCAGCAGTTCGCTAGTGGGGGTTAACTACAATGAGCAGTTCTTC. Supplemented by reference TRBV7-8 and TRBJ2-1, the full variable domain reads GAGVSQSPRYKVAKRGQDVALRCDPISGHVSLFWYQQALGQGPEFLTYFQNEAQLDKSGLPSDRFFAERPEGSVSTLKIQRTQQEDSAVYLCASSSLVGVNYNEQFFGPGTRLTVL.

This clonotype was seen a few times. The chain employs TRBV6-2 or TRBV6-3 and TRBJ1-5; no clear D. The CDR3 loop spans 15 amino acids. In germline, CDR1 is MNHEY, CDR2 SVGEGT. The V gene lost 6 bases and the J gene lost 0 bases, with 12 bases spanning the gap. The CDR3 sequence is CASSTGGYSNQPQHF. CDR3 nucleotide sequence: TGTGCCAGCAGCACCGGAGGGTATAGCAATCAGCCCCAGCATTTT.

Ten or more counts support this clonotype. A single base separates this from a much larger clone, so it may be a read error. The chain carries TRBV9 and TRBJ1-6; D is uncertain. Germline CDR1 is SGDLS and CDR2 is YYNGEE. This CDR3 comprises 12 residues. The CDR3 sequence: CASSSNNSPLHF. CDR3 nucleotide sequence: TGTGCCAGCAGCTCCAATAATTCACCCCTCCACTTT.

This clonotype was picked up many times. Here the CDR3 reads CASSFGGQQETQYF. In DNA form, the CDR3 reads TGTGCCAGCAGTTTTGGGGGACAGCAAGAGACCCAGTACTTC. The V call is TRBV12-3 or TRBV12-4, the J call TRBJ2-5; 7 nucleotides align to TRBD1. This CDR3 is 14 amino acids long. Germline trimming cut 3 bases from V and 2 bases from J; bases unmatched to any gene: 3.

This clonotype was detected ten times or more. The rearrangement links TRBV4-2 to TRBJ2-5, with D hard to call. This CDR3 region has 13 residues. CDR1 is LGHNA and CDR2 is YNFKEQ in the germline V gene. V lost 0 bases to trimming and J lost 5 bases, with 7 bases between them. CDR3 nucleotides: TGTGCCAGCAGCCAAGACCATGGGGAGACCCAGTACTTC. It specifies CASSQDHGETQYF.

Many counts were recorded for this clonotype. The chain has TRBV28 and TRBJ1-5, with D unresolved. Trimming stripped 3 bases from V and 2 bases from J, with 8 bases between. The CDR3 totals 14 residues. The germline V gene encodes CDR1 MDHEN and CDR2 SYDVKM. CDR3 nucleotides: TGTGCCAGCAGTTTTTCATTGGGCAATCAGCCCCAGCATTTT. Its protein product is CASSFSLGNQPQHF.

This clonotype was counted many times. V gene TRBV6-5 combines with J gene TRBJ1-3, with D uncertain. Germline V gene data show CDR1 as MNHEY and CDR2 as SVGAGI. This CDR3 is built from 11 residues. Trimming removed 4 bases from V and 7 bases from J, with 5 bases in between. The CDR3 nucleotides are TGTGCCAGCAGTTTCAGGAACACCATATATTTT. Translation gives CASSFRNTIYF.

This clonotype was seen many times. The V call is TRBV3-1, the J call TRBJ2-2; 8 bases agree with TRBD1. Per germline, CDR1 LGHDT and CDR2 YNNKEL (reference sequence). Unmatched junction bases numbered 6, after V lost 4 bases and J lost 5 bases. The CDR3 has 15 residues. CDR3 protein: CASSPRGPGTGELFF. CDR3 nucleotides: TGTGCCAGCAGCCCCAGGGGGCCAGGGACCGGGGAGCTGTTTTTT. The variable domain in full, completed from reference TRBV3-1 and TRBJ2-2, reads DTAVSQTPKYLVTQMGNDKSIKCEQNLGHDTMYWYKQDSKKFLKIMFSYNNKELIINETVPNRFSPKSPDKAHLNLHINSLELGDSAVYFCASSPRGPGTGELFFGEGSRLTVL.

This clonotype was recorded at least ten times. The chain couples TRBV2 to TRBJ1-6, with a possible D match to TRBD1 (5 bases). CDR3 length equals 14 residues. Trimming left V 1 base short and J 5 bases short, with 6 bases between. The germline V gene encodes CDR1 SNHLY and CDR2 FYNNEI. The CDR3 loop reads CASSEVGDNSPLHF. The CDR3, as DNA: TGTGCCAGCAGTGAAGTAGGGGATAATTCACCCCTCCACTTT.

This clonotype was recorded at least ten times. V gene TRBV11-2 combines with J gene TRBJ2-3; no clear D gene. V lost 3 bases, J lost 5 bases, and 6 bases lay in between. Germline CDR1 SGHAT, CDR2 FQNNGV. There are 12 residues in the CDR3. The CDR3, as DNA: TGTGCCAGCAGCTTCGGGCTAGATACGCAGTATTTT. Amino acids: CASSFGLDTQYF.

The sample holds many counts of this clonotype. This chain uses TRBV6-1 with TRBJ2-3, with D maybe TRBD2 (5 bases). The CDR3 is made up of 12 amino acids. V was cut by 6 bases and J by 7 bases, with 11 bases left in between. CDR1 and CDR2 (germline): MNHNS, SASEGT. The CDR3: CASRLQRYTQYF. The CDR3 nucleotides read TGTGCCAGCAGGCTACAGCGGTATACGCAGTATTTT.

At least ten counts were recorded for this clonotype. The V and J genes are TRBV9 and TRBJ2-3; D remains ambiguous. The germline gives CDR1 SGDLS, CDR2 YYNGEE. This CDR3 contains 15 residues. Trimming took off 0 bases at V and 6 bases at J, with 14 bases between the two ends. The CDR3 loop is CASSVATALWDTQYF. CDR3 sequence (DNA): TGTGCCAGCAGCGTAGCAACGGCCCTTTGGGATACGCAGTATTTT.

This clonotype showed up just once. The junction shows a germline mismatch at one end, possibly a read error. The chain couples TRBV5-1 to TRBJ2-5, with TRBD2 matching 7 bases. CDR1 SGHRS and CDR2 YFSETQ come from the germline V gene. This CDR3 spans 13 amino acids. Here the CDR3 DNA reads TGCGCCAGCAGCTTCGCGGGGGAAGAGACCCTGTACTTC. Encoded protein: CASSFAGEETLYF.

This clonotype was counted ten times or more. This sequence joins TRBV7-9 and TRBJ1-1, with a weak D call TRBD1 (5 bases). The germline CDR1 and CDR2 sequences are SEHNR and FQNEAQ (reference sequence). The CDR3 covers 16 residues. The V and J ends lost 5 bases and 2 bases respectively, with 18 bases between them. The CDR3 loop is CASSPPRGVINTEAFF. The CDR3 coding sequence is TGTGCCAGCAGCCCTCCTCGGGGGGTTATTAACACTGAAGCTTTCTTT.

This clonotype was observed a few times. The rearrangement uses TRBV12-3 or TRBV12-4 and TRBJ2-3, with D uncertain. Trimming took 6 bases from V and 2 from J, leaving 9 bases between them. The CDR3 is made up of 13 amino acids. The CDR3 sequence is CASRVQTTDTQYF. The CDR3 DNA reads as TGTGCCAGCAGGGTACAGACCACAGATACGCAGTATTTT.

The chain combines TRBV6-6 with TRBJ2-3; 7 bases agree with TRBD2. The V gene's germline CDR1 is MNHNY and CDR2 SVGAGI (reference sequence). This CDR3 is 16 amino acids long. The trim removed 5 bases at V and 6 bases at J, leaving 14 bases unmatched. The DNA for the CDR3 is TGTGCCAGCAGTCACCACCCGCCCAGCGGGGAGGATACGCAGTATTTT. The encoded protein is CASSHHPPSGEDTQYF.

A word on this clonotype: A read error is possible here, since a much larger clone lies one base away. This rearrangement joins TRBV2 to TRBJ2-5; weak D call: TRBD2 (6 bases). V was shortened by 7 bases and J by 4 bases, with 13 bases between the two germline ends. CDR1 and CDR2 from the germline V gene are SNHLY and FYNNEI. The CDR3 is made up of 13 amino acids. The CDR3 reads CASKASVGETQYF. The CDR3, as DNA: TGTGCCAGCAAGGCTAGCGTTGGAGAGACCCAGTACTTC.

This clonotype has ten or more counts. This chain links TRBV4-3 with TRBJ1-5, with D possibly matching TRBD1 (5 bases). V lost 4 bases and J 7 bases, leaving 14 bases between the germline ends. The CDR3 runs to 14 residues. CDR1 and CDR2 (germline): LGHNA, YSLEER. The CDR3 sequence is CASSRNTGEQPQHF. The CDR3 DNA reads TGCGCCAGCAGCCGAAATACGGGGGAACAGCCCCAGCATTTT.

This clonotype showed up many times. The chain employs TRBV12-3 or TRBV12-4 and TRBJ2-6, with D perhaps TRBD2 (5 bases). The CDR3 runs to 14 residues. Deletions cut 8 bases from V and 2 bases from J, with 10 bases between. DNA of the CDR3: TGTGCCAGCCGGAGGTCGGCTGGGGCCAACGTCCTGACTTTC. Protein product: CASRRSAGANVLTF.

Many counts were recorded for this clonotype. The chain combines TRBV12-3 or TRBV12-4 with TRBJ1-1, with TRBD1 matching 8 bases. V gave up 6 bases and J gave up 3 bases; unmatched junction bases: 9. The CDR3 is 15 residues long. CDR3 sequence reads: CASRPGQGWDTEAFF. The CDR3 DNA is TGTGCCAGCAGACCCGGACAGGGCTGGGACACTGAAGCTTTCTTT.